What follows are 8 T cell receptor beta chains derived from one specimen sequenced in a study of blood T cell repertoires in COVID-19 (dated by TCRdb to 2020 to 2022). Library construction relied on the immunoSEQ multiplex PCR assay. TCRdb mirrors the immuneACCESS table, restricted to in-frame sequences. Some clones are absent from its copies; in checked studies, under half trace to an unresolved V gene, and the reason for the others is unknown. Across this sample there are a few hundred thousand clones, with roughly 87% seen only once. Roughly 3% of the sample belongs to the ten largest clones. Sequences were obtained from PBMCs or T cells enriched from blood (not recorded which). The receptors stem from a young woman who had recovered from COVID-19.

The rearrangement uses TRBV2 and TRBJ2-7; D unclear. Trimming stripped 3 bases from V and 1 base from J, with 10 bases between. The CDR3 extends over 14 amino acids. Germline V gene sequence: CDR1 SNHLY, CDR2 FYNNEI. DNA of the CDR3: TGTGCCAGCAGTGAGTACTACCTTTCCTACGAGCAGTACTTC. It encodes CASSEYYLSYEQYF.

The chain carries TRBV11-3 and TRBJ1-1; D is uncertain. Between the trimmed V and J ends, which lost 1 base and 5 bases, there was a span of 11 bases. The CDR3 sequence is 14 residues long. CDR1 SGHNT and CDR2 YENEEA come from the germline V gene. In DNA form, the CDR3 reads TGTGCCAGCAGCTTAGGAGGGCCTGAGACTGAAGCTTTCTTT. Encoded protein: CASSLGGPETEAFF.

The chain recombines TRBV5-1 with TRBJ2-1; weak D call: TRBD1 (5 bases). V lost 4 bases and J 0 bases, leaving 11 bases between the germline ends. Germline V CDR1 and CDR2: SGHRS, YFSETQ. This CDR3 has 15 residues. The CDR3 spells CASSAGRVSYNEQFF. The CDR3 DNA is TGCGCCAGCAGCGCTGGCAGGGTCTCCTACAATGAGCAGTTCTTC.

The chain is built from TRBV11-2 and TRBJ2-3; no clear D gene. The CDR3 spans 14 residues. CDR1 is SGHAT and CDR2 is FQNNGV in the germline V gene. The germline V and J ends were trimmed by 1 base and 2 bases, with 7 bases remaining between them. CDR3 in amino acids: CASSLGLSTDTQYF. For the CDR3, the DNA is TGTGCCAGCAGCTTAGGTCTTTCCACAGATACGCAGTATTTT. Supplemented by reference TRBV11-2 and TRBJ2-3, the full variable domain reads EAGVAQSPRYKIIEKRQSVAFWCNPISGHATLYWYQQILGQGPKLLIQFQNNGVVDDSQLPKDRFSAERLKGVDSTLKIQPAKLEDSAVYLCASSLGLSTDTQYFGPGTRLTVL.

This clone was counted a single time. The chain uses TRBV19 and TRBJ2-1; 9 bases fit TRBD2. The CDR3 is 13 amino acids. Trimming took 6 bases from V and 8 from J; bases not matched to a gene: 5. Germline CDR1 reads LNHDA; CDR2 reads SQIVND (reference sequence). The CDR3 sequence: CASSPGLAYEQFF. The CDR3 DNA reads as TGTGCCAGTAGCCCGGGACTAGCTTATGAGCAGTTCTTC. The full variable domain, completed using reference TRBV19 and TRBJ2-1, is DGGITQSPKYLFRKEGQNVTLSCEQNLNHDAMYWYRQDPGQGLRLIYYSQIVNDFQKGDIAEGYSVSREKKESFPLTVTSAQKNPTAFYLCASSPGLAYEQFFGPGTRLTVL.

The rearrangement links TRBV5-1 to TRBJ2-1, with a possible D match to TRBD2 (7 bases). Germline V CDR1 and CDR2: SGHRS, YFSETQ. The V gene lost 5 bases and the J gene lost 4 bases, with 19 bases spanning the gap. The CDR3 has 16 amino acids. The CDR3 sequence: CASRVREGDYYNEQFF. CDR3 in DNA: TGCGCCAGCAGGGTTAGGGAGGGGGACTATTACAATGAGCAGTTCTTC.

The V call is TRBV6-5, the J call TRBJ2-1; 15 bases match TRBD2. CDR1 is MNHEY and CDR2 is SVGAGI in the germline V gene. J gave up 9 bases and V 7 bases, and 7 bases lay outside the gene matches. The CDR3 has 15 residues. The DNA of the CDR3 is TGTGCCAGCACCCACCTGGGACTAGCGGGAGGTGAGCAGTTCTTC. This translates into CASTHLGLAGGEQFF.

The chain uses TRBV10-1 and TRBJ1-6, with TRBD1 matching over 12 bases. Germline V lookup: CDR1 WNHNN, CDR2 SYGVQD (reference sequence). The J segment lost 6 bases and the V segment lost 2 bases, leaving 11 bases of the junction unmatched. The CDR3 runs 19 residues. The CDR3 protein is CASSEPQWGQGASNSPLHF. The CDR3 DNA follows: TGCGCCAGCAGTGAGCCTCAATGGGGACAGGGGGCAAGTAATTCACCCCTCCACTTT.